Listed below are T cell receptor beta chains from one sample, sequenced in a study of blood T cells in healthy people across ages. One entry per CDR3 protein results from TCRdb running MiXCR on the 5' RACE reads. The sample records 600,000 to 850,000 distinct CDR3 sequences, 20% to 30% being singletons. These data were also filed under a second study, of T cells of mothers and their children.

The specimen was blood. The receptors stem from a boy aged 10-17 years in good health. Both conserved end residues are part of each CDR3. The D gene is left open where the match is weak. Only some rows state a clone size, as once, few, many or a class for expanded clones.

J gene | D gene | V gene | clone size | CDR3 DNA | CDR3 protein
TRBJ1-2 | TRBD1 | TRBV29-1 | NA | TGCAGCGTTCTGGGACAGGGAGGCGGCTACACCTTC | CSVLGQGGGYTF
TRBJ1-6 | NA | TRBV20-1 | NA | TGCAGTGCCCGTGAAGGGTCCTATAATTCACCCCTCCACTTT | CSAREGSYNSPLHF
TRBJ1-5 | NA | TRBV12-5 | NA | TGTGCTAGTGGTTTACTAAACAACAATCAGCCCCAGCATTTT | CASGLLNNNQPQHF
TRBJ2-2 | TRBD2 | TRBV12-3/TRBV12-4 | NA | TGTGCCAGCAGTTTCAGCCTCGGACTAGCGCCCACCGGGGAGCTGTTTTTT | CASSFSLGLAPTGELFF
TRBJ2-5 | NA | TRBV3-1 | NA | TGTGCCAGCAGCCAAGATTATAGGCTAGCTCCCCTGGGGGAGCAGTACTTC | CASSQDYRLAPLGEQYF
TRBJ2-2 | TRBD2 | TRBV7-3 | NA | TGTGCCAGCAGCCCCAGGACTAGCGGGGCCTTGAACACCGGGGAGCTGTTTTTT | CASSPRTSGALNTGELFF
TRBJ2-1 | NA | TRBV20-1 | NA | TGCAGTGTGCGTAGCACCTCAAACACGCGGTGGATTGAGCAGTTCTTC | CSVRSTSNTRWIEQFF
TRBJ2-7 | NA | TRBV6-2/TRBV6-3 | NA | TGTGCCCGCAGCGGACGGGGAACCTACGAGCAGTACTTC | CARSGRGTYEQYF
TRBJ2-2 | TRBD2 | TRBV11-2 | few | TGTGCCAGCAGCTACTATTCAGCGGGAGTGTACACCGGGGAGCTGTTTTTT | CASSYYSAGVYTGELFF
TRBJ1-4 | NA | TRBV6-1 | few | TGTGCCAGCAGTGATAGTCGGGTAGGGGAAAAACTGTTTTTT | CASSDSRVGEKLFF
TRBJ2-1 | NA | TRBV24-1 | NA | TGTGCCACCAGTGAGTTGAATGAGCAGTTCTTC | CATSELNEQFF
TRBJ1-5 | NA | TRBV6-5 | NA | TGTGCCAGCAGTTATATTGCTAATTCGGGGGCCGCAAATCAGCCCCAGCATTTT | CASSYIANSGAANQPQHF
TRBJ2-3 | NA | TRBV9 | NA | TGTGCCAGCAGCTATGTAGGTTTAGCGAGCACAGATACGCAGTATTTT | CASSYVGLASTDTQYF
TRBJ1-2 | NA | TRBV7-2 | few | TGTGCCAGCAGCCCCGGGTCTCCTCCACTCGGGGGCTACACCTTC | CASSPGSPPLGGYTF
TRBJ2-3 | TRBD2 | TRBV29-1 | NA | TGCAGCGTTGAAGATCCAGCGGGAGGTACAGATACGCAGTATTTT | CSVEDPAGGTDTQYF
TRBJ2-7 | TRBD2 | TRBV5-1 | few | TGCGCCAGCAGCTTGCTAGCGGGGGCCTCCTACGAGCAGTACTTC | CASSLLAGASYEQYF
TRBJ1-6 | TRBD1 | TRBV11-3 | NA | TGTGCCAGCAGCTTAGATGGTTGGGGACAGAGTAATTCACCCCTCCACTTT | CASSLDGWGQSNSPLHF
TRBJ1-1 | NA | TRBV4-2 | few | TGTGCCAGCAGCCAAGATAGGGAAGTCGGAGCTTTCTTT | CASSQDREVGAFF
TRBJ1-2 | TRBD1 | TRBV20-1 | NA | TGCAGTGCTACCAGACGGACAGGAGATCGCTACACCTTC | CSATRRTGDRYTF
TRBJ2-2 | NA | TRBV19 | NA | TGTGCCAGTAGTATAGCACAGGGGGGGACCGGGGAGCTGTTTTTT | CASSIAQGGTGELFF
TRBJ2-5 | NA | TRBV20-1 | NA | TGCAGTGCTAGAGATCTGACAGACCACCAAGAGACCCAGTACTTC | CSARDLTDHQETQYF
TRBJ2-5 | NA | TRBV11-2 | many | TGTGCCAGCAGCTTGGCAGGGCGGTGGGAGACCCAGTACTTC | CASSLAGRWETQYF
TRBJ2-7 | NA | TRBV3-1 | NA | TGTGCCAGCAGCCAAGAATCCCACGAGCAGTACTTC | CASSQESHEQYF
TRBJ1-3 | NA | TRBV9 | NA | TGTGCCAGCAGCGATGAGGTTTCTGGAAACACCATATATTTT | CASSDEVSGNTIYF
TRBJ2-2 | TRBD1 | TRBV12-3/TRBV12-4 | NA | TGTGCCAGCAGTTTCCCAGCAGGGGGCATCACCGGGGAGCTGTTTTTT | CASSFPAGGITGELFF
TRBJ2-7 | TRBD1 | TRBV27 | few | TGTGCCAGCAGTTCTTACAGGGGTGGCGAGCAGTACTTC | CASSSYRGGEQYF
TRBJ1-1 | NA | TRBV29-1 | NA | TGCAGCGTAGGATCAGACAGGATGGACACTGAAGCTTTCTTT | CSVGSDRMDTEAFF
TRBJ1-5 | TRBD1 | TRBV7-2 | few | TGTGCCAGCAGCCCGCGGGACAGGGGAGTTCAGCCCCAGCATTTT | CASSPRDRGVQPQHF
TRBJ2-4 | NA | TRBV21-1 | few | TGTGCCAGCAGCAAAGGGCAGGGGGCCAAAAACATTCAGTACTTC | CASSKGQGAKNIQYF
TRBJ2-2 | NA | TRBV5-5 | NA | TGTGCCAGCAGCTTGGGGTTAGAAACCGGGGAGCTGTTTTTT | CASSLGLETGELFF
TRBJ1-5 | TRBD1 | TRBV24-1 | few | TGTGCCGCCAGGGGGACAGGGGAACAGCCCCAGCATTTT | CAARGTGEQPQHF
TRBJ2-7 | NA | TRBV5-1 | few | TGCGCCAGCAAGGGGGAATACGAGCAGTACTTC | CASKGEYEQYF
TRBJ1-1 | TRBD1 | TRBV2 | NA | TGTGCCAGCAGGGCAGGGGGGTTGAACACTGAAGCTTTCTTT | CASRAGGLNTEAFF
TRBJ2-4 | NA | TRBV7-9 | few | TGTGCCAGCAGCCGGGTAGCCAAAAACATTCAGTACTTC | CASSRVAKNIQYF
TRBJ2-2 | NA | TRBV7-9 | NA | TGTGCCAGCAGCCCCTTGACAGTCTCGAACACCGGGGAGCTGTTTTTT | CASSPLTVSNTGELFF
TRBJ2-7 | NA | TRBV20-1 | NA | TGCAGTGCTAGAGATCTGGGGACGGCTACCTACGAGCAGTACTTC | CSARDLGTATYEQYF
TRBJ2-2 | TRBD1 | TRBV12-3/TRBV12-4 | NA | TGTGCCAGCACCGGGACAGGCACCGGGGAGCTGTTTTTT | CASTGTGTGELFF
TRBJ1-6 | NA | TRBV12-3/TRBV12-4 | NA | TGTGCCAGCAGTCCCCCCCAGGGCGCCAATTCACCCCTCCACTTT | CASSPPQGANSPLHF
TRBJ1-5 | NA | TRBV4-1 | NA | TGCGCCAGCAGCCAAGAGACTAGCAATCAGCCCCAGCATTTT | CASSQETSNQPQHF
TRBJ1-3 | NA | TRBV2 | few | TGTGCCAGCAGTGAAGGGGGAAACACCATATATTTT | CASSEGGNTIYF
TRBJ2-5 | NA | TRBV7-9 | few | TGTGCCAGCAGCTTAGGAACAGGGAGAGTGGTGGAGACCCAGTACTTC | CASSLGTGRVVETQYF
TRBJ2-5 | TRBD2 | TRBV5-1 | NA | TGCGCCAGCAGCTTGCCTCCTAGCGGGACAGAGACCCAGTACTTC | CASSLPPSGTETQYF
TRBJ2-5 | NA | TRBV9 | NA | TGTGCCAGCAGCCCCTCGACAGGCCTTCAAGAGACCCAGTACTTC | CASSPSTGLQETQYF
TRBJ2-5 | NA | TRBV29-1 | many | TGCAGCGTTGTGGCTACGCAAGAGACCCAGTACTTC | CSVVATQETQYF
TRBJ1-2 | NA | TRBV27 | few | TGTGCCAGCAGCGGGACTGATCGGGTGGGCTACACCTTC | CASSGTDRVGYTF
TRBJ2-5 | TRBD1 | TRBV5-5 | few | TGTGCCAGCAGTGAGGGACAGACCCAAGAGACCCAGTACTTC | CASSEGQTQETQYF
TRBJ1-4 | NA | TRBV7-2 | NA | TGTGCCAGCAGCTTAGAGGGAGACAATCGGGAAAAACTGTTTTTT | CASSLEGDNREKLFF
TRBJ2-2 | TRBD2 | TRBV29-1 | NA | TGCAGCGTTGCCCTGTCGGGGGGAGGGACCGGGGAGCTGTTTTTT | CSVALSGGGTGELFF
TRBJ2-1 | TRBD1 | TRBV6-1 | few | TGTGCCAGCGGACAGGGAGATCTAAGAGAGGGGAGGCAGTTCTTC | CASGQGDLREGRQFF